This T cell receptor (beta chain) was captured in a study of T cells expressing NK-cell markers. Study at large: Repertoires of TCR beta were obtained from T cells sorted as CD3+CD56+NKG2C+, CD3+CD56+NKG2C- and CD3+CD56-NKG2C+. Out of eight donors sequenced, seven tested HCMV-seropositive and the remaining one seronegative.

Note on this clonotype: Its antigen is not known.

Study conclusions and caveats: These clonotypes also led the CD3+CD56-NKG2C+ fraction in a handful of donors.

TCRdb re-called the 5' RACE reads and shows each CDR3 protein once, DNA omitted. The sample includes some 140,000 distinct CDR3 sequences. CDR1 is LNHDA, CDR2 SQIVND, per germline (reference sequence). CDR3 length: 14 residues. This TCR was sampled from a woman aged 45-59 years in good health. The sample comprised blood T cells: a sorted CD56 or NKG2C T cell subset, CD4+ or CD8+ T cells, or bulk PBMC T cells (not recorded which). The chain combines TRBV19 with TRBJ1-1; TCRdb reports TRBD1, a call that lacks DNA to check it against. The CDR3 loop reads CASAPMNTATEAFF. The entire variable domain, with the rest obtained from reference TRBV19 and TRBJ1-1, is as follows: DGGITQSPKYLFRKEGQNVTLSCEQNLNHDAMYWYRQDPGQGLRLIYYSQIVNDFQKGDIAEGYSVSREKKESFPLTVTSAQKNPTAFYLCASAPMNTATEAFFGQGTRLTVV.